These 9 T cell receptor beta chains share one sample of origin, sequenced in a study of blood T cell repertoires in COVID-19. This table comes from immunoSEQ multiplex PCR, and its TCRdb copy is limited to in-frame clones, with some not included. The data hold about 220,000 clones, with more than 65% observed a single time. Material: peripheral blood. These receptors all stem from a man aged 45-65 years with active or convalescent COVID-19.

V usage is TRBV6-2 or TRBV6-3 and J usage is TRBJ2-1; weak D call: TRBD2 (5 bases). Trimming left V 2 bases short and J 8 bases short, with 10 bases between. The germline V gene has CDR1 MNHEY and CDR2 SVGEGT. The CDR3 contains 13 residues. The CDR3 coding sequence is TGTGCCAGCAGTTACGCCGGGCGGGATGAGCAGTTCTTC. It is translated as CASSYAGRDEQFF.

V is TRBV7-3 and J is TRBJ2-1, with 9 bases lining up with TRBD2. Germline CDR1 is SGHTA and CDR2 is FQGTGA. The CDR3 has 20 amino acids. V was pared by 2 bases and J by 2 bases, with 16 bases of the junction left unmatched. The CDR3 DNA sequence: TGTGCCAGCAGCTTACCGGACAGTCCTAGCGGGAAGAATCCCTACAATGAGCAGTTCTTC. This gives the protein CASSLPDSPSGKNPYNEQFF.

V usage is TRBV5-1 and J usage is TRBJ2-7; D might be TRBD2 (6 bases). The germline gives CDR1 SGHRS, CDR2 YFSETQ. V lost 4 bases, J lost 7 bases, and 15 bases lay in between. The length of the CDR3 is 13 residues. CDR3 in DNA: TGCGCCAGCAGCCAGGGACCTGCGGGGGAGCAGTACGTC. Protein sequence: CASSQGPAGEQYV.

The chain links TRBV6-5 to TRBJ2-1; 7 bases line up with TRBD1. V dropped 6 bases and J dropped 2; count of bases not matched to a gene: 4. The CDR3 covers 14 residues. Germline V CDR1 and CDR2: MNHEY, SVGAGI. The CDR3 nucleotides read TGTGCCAGCAGAAGGGGGCCCACCTACAATGAGCAGTTCTTC. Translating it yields CASRRGPTYNEQFF.

The CDR3 loop is CAAAEGYQETQYF. The CDR3 nucleotides read TGTGCCGCGGCGGAGGGGTACCAAGAGACCCAGTACTTC. The chain carries TRBV15 and TRBJ2-5, with D possibly matching TRBD2 (6 bases). The V end was cut by 11 bases, the J end by 0 bases, with 13 bases between. Germline lookup yields CDR1 LNHNV and CDR2 YYDKDF (reference sequence). The CDR3 has 13 residues.

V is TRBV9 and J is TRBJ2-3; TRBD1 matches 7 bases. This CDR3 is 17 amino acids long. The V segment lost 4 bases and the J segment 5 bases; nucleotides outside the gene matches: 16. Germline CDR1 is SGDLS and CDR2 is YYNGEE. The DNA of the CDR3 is TGTGCCAGCAGCCCTCTCTTGAGGGGGCTCAGCGAAGATACGCAGTATTTT. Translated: CASSPLLRGLSEDTQYF.

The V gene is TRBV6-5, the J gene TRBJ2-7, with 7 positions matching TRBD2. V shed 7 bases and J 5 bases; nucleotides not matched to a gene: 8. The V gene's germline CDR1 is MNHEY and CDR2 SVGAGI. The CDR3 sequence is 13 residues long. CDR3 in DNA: TGTGCCAGCAAGTTAGCGGGCCCCCACGAGCAGTACTTC. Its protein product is CASKLAGPHEQYF.

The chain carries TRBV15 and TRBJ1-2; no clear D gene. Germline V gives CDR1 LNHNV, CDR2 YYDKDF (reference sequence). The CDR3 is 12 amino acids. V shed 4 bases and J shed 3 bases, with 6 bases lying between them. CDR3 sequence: CATSNGYYGYTF. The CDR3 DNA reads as TGTGCCACCAGCAACGGGTACTATGGCTACACCTTC. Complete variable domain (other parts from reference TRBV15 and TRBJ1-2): DAMVIQNPRYQVTQFGKPVTLSCSQTLNHNVMYWYQQKSSQAPKLLFHYYDKDFNNEADTPDNFQSRRPNTSFCFLDIRSPGLGDTAMYLCATSNGYYGYTFGSGTRLTVV.

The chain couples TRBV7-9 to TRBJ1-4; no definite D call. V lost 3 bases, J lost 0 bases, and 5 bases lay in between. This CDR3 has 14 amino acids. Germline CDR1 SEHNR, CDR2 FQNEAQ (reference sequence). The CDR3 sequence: CASSFSATNEKLFF. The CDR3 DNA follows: TGTGCCAGCAGCTTCTCTGCAACTAATGAAAAACTGTTTTTT. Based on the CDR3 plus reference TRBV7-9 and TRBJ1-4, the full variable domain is DTGVSQNPRHKITKRGQNVTFRCDPISEHNRLYWYRQTLGQGPEFLTYFQNEAQLEKSRLLSDRFSAERPKGSFSTLEIQRTEQGDSAMYLCASSFSATNEKLFFGSGTQLSVL.